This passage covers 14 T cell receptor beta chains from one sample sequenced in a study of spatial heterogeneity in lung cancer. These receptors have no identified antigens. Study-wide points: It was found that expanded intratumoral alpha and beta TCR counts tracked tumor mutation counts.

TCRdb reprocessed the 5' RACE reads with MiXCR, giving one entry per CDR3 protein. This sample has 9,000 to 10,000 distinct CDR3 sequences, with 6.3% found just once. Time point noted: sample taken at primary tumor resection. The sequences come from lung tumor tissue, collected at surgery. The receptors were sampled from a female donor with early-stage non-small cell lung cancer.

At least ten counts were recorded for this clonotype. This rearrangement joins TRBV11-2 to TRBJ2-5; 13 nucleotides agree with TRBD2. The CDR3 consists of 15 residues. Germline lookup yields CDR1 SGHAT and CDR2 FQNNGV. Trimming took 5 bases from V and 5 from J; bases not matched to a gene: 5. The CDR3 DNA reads TGTGCCAGCAGCATCGGGACTAGCGGGGTTGAGACCCAGTACTTC. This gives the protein CASSIGTSGVETQYF.

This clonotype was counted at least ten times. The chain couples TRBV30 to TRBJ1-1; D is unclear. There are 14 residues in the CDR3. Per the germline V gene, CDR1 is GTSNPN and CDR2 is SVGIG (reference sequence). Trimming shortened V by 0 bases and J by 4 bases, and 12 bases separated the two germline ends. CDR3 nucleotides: TGTGCCTGGAGTGTACTGCCGGTTGGCACTGAAGCTTTCTTT. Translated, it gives CAWSVLPVGTEAFF.

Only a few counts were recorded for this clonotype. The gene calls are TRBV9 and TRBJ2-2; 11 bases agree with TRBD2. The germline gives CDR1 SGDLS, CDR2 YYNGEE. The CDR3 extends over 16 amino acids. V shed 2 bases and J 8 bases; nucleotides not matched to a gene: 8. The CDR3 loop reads CASSVGLAAMAGELFF. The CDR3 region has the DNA TGTGCCAGCAGCGTGGGACTAGCGGCGATGGCGGGGGAGCTGTTTTTT.

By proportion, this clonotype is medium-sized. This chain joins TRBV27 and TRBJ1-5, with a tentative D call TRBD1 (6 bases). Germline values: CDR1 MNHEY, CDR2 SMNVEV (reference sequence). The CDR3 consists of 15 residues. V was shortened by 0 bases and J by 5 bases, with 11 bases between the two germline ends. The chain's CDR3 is CASSLSKGEHQPQHF. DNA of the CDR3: TGTGCCAGCAGTTTATCTAAGGGGGAGCATCAGCCCCAGCATTTT.

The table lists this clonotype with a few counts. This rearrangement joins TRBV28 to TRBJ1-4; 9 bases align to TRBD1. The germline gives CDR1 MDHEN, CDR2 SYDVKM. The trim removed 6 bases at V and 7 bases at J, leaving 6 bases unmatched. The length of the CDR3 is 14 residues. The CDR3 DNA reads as TGTGCCAGCAGCTTGGACAGGGGTCGTGAAAAACTGTTTTTT. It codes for CASSLDRGREKLFF.

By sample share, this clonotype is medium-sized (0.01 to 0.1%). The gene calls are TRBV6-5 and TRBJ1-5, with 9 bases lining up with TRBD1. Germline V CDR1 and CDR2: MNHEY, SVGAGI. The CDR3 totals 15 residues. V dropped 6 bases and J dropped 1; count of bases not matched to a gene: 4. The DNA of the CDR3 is TGTGCCAGCAGAAGACAGGGGGGGAGCAATCAGCCCCAGCATTTT. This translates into CASRRQGGSNQPQHF.

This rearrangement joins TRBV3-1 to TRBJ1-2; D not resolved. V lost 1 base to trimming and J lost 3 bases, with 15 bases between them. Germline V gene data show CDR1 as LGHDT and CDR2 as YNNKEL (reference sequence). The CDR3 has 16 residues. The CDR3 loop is CASSQVGLGIDYGYTF. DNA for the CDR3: TGTGCCAGCAGCCAAGTTGGTCTGGGGATTGACTATGGCTACACCTTC.

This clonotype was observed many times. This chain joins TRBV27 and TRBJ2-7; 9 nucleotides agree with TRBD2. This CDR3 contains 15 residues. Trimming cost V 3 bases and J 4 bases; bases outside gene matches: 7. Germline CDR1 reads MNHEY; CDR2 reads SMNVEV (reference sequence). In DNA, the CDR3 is TGTGCCAGCAGTTTGGGTCTAGCGGGATTGTACGAGCAGTACTTC. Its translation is CASSLGLAGLYEQYF.

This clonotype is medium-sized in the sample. The CDR3 nucleotides read TGCGCCAGCAGCTCCTATCCGGGCTCCAACACTGAAGCTTTCTTT. This codes for CASSSYPGSNTEAFF. V and J are TRBV4-3 and TRBJ1-1; D gene ambiguous. The CDR3 runs to 15 residues. Germline V gene data show CDR1 as LGHNA and CDR2 as YSLEER. V lost 5 bases and J 2 bases, leaving 15 bases between the germline ends.

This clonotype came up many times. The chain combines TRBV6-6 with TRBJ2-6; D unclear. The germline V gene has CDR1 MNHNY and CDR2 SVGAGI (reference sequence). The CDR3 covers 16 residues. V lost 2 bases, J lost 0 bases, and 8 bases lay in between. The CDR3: CASSYGLASGANVLTF. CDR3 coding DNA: TGTGCCAGCAGTTACGGCTTGGCCTCTGGGGCCAACGTCCTGACTTTC.

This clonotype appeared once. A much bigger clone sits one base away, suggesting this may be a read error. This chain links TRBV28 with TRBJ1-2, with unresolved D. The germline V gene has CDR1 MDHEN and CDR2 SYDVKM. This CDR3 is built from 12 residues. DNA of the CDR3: TGTGCCAGCAGTTCGCGTGGGGAAGGCTGCACCTTC. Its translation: CASSSRGEGCTF.

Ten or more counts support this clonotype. Here the CDR3 reads CASSLTGLVYNEQFF. CDR3 DNA sequence: TGTGCCAGCAGCTTAACGGGGTTGGTGTACAATGAGCAGTTCTTC. The chain employs TRBV7-2 and TRBJ2-1; possible D gene TRBD2, 5 bases. The V gene lost 2 bases and the J gene lost 4 bases, with 12 bases spanning the gap. This CDR3 is built from 15 residues. CDR1 SGHTA and CDR2 FQGNSA come from the germline V gene.

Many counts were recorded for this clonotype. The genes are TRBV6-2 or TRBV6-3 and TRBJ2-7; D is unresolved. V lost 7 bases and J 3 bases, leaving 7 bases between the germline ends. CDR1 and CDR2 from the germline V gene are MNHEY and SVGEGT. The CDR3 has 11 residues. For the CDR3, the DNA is TGTGCCAGCACGTCAGTCTACGAGCAGTACTTC. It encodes CASTSVYEQYF.

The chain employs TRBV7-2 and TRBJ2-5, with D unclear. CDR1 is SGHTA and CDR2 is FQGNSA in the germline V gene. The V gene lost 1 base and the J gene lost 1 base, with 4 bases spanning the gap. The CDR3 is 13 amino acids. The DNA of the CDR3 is TGTGCCAGCAGCTTAGTCGCCCAAGAGACCCAGTACTTC. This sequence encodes CASSLVAQETQYF.